Listed below are T cell receptor beta chains from one sample, sequenced in a study of metastatic and nonmetastatic thyroid tumors. TCRdb redid the clone calls on the PCR reads using MiXCR. The sample has fewer than 25,000 clones, roughly 31% seen once. Sequencing used blood. The source is a female donor with papillary thyroid cancer or a benign thyroid nodule (not recorded which). Some clones in this sample may be carry-over from other donors' samples. CDR3s include the opening cysteine and the closing phenylalanine or tryptophan. The D gene is left open where the match is weak. Expanded clones get a size class; other rows say once, few or many, or leave the size out.

cdr3_nt cdr3_aa j_call d_call v_call clone_size
TGTGCCAGCAGCTCCTCGCATGGGGGAAAGAGCTCCTACAATGAGCAGTTCTTC CASSSSHGGKSSYNEQFF TRBJ2-1 - TRBV5-6 many
TGCAGTGCTACCCCCGGTCCGTGGGAGCAGTACTTC CSATPGPWEQYF TRBJ2-7 - TRBV20-1 -
TGTGCCAGCAAGCGGGGGGTGGACGAGTGGAGTCAGCCCCAGCATTTT CASKRGVDEWSQPQHF TRBJ1-5 - TRBV27 medium-sized
TGCGCCAGCAGCACGGGACAGGGGCGATTGTACGAGCAGTACTTC CASSTGQGRLYEQYF TRBJ2-7 TRBD1 TRBV5-1 few
TGTGCCATCAGTGATCAGACCGCTACCTACGAGCAGTACTTC CAISDQTATYEQYF TRBJ2-7 - TRBV10-3 medium-sized
TGTGCCAGCAGCCCCTTCAAGATTGAAAATGAAAAACTGTTTTTT CASSPFKIENEKLFF TRBJ1-4 - TRBV28 many
TGTGCCACCAGCGTGCGACAGGCCTACGAGCAGTACTTC CATSVRQAYEQYF TRBJ2-7 - TRBV15 few
TGCAGTGCCCGAGGAGCGGGAAGGAGGGTGGAGACCCAGTACTTC CSARGAGRRVETQYF TRBJ2-5 TRBD2 TRBV20-1 many
TGTGCCAGCAGCCCGCAGACTAGCGGGGGAGGGGGAAATGAGCAGTTCTTC CASSPQTSGGGGNEQFF TRBJ2-1 TRBD2 TRBV4-2 many
TGTGCCAGCAGCTTAGGCGCTAGCGGGAGCCACGAGCAGTACTTC CASSLGASGSHEQYF TRBJ2-7 TRBD2 TRBV7-2 -
TGCAGTGCAACACCAGGGGTGTCTCCCTATCAGCCCCAGCATTTT CSATPGVSPYQPQHF TRBJ1-5 - TRBV20-1 once
TGTGCCAGCAGCTTGGAAGGGCGAGTCCACTATGGCTACACCTTC CASSLEGRVHYGYTF TRBJ1-2 - TRBV5-4 -
TGTGCCAGCAGAGACTTGACAGCCTCCTATAATTCACCCCTCCACTTT CASRDLTASYNSPLHF TRBJ1-6 - TRBV6-4 medium-sized
TGTGCCAGCAGTGAAATCCAGCTCAATCAGCCCCAGCATTTT CASSEIQLNQPQHF TRBJ1-5 - TRBV6-1 -
TGTGCCAGCAGCTTAGGAGTAGCCAAATACTATGGCTACACCTTC CASSLGVAKYYGYTF TRBJ1-2 - TRBV7-2 many
TGCGCCAGCAGTGATTCGTATACGCAATATTTT CASSDSYTQYF TRBJ2-3 - TRBV10-1 few
TGCGCCAGCAGCCTAAACGCGCGGGCCCGTTCGGTGGGCGATGAGCAGTTCTTC CASSLNARARSVGDEQFF TRBJ2-1 - TRBV4-3 many
TGCAGTGCGGGGGGAGCTTTTCATGGGGTCCAAGAGACCCAGTACTTC CSAGGAFHGVQETQYF TRBJ2-5 - TRBV20-1 -
TGCGCCAGCAGCTTACAGGGGGCGGATAATGAAAAACTGTTTTTT CASSLQGADNEKLFF TRBJ1-4 TRBD1 TRBV5-1 -
TGTGCCTATCCAGGTGGGGGGAAGGGAAGGAGCAATCAGCCCCAGCATTTT CAYPGGGKGRSNQPQHF TRBJ1-5 - TRBV19 -